This TCR beta chain emerged from a study of blood T cell repertoires in COVID-19. Study information: PBMCs, B-cell-depleted T cells, or T cells provided the cDNA or gDNA that made up the material.

Between the trimmed V and J ends, which lost 3 bases and 7 bases, there was a span of 12 bases. The CDR3 length is 14 residues. Germline assignment: CDR1 PRHDT and CDR2 FYEKMQ (reference sequence). The assay was immunoSEQ multiplex PCR, and TCRdb's table has in-frame clones only and misses some. Of a few hundred thousand clones in the sample, less than 90% were seen once. This clone was seen just once. V gene TRBV13 combines with J gene TRBJ1-4, with D uncertain. This sequence was found in a woman in her sixties or seventies who had recovered from COVID-19. Source material: PBMCs or T cells enriched from blood (not recorded which). The chain's CDR3 is CASSLGLVGEKLFF. In DNA, the CDR3 is TGTGCCAGCAGCTTGGGCCTCGTCGGTGAAAAACTGTTTTTT.